The clone carrying this TCR beta chain was counted a few times. These data are taken from a study of blood T cells in healthy people across ages. CDR3 size: 17 residues. The germline V gene encodes CDR1 SGHTA and CDR2 FQGTGA. The junction had 7 bases not matched to a gene; V was cut back by 1 base and J by 3 bases. A J-beta primer mix and a sample-barcoded 5' primer were used in a second PCR of about 7 to 11 cycles. MiXCR was run by TCRdb on the 5' RACE reads, yielding one entry per CDR3 protein. The table shows over 500,000 distinct CDR3 sequences, with about 28% occurring only once. These data also formed part of another study, on T cells of mothers and their children.

Sequencing input: blood. The source is a boy between 2 and 10 years old in good health. This chain joins TRBV7-3 and TRBJ2-5; 11 bases fit TRBD2. CDR3: CASSLKPPGLAEETQYF. In DNA, the CDR3 is TGTGCCAGCAGCTTAAAGCCCCCGGGACTAGCGGAAGAGACCCAGTACTTC.